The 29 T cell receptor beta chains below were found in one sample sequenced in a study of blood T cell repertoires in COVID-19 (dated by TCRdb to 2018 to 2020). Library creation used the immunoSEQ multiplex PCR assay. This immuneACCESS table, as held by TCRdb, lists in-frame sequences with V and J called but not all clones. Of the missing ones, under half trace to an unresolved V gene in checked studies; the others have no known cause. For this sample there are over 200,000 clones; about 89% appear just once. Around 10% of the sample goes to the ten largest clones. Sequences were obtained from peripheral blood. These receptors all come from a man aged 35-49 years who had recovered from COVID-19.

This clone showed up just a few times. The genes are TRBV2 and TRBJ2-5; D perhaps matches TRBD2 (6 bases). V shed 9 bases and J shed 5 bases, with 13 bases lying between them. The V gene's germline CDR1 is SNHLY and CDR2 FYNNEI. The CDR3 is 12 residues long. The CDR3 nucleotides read TGTGCCAGGAAGGGCGGGACGGAGACCCAGTACTTC. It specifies CARKGGTETQYF.

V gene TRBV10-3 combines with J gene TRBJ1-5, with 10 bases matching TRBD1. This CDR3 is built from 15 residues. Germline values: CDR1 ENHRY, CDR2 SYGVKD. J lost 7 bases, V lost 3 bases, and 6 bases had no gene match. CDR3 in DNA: TGTGCCATCAGTGAAGACAGGGGGCTAGGGCAGCCCCAGCATTTT. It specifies CAISEDRGLGQPQHF.

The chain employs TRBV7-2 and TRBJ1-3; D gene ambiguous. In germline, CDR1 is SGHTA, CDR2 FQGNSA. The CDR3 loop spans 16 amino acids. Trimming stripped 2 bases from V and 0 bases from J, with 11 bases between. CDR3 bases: TGTGCCAGCAGCTTAATCGATCGGAGCTCTGGAAACACCATATATTTT. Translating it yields CASSLIDRSSGNTIYF.

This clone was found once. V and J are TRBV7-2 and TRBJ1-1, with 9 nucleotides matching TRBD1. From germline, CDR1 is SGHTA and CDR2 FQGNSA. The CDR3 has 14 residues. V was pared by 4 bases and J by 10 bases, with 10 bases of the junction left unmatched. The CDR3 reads CASSSIGTGSPAFF. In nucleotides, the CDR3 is TGTGCCAGCAGCTCCATTGGGACAGGGAGCCCAGCTTTCTTT.

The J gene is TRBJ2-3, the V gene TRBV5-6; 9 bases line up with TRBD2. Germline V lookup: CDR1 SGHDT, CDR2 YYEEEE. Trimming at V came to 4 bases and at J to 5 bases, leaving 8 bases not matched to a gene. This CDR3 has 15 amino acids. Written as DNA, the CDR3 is TGTGCCAGCAGCCGCCTAGCGGGGAGAAAAGATACGCAGTATTTT. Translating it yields CASSRLAGRKDTQYF. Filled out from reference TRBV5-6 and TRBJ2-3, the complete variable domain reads DAGVTQSPTHLIKTRGQQVTLRCSPKSGHDTVSWYQQALGQGPQFIFQYYEEEERQRGNFPDRFSGHQFPNYSSELNVNALLLGDSALYLCASSRLAGRKDTQYFGPGTRLTVL.

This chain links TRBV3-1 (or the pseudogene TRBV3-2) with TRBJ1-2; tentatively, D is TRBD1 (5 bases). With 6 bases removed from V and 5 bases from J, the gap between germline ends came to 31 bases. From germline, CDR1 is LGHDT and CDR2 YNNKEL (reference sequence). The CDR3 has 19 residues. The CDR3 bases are TGTGCCAGCAGTCCAACAAAAAGGGGAGGACGGACCCAGAGATATGGCTACACCTTC. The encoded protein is CASSPTKRGGRTQRYGYTF.

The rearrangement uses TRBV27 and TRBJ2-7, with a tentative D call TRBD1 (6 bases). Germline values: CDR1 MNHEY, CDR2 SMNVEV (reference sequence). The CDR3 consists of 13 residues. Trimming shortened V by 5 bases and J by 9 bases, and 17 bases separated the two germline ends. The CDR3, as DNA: TGTGCCAGCAGTCCGGAGGACAGAAGAAGGCAGTACTTC. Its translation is CASSPEDRRRQYF.

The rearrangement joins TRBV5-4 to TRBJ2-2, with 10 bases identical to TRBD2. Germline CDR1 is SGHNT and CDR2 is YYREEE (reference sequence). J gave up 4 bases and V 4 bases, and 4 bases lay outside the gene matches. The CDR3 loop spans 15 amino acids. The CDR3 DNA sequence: TGTGCCAGCAGCCTAGCGGGGGACCCCACCGGGGAGCTGTTTTTT. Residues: CASSLAGDPTGELFF.

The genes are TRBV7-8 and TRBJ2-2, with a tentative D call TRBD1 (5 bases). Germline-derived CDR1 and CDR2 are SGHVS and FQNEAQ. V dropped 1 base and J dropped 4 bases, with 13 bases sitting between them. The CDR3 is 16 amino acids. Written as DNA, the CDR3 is TGTGCCAGCAGCTTAGTCCAGGGCTTGTTCACCGGGGAGCTGTTTTTT. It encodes CASSLVQGLFTGELFF.

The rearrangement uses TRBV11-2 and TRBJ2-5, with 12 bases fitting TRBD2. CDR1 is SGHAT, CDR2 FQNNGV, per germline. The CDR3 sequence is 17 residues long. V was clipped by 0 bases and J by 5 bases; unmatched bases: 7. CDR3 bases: TGTGCCAGCAGCTTAGATTGGACTAGCGGGGCTGGGGAGACCCAGTACTTC. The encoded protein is CASSLDWTSGAGETQYF.

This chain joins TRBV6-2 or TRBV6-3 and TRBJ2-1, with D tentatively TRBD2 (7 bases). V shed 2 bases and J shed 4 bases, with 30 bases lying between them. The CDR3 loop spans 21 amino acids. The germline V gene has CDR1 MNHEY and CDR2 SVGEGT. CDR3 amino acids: CASSYGLTGGPRRPGYNEQFF. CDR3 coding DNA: TGTGCCAGCAGTTACGGTTTAACCGGGGGGCCGAGGCGCCCGGGGTACAATGAGCAGTTCTTC.

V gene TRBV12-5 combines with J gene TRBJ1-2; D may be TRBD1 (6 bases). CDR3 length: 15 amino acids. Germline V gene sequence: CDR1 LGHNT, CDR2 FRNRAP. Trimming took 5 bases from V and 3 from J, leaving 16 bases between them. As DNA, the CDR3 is TGTGCTAGTGGTGTGGAAACAGGGATTTACTATGGCTACACCTTC. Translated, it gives CASGVETGIYYGYTF.

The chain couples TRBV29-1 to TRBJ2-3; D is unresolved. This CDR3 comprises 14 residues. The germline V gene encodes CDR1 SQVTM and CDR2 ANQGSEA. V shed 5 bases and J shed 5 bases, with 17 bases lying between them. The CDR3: CSVQVTRAVDTQYF. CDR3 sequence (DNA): TGCAGCGTTCAGGTGACCCGAGCAGTAGATACGCAGTATTTT.

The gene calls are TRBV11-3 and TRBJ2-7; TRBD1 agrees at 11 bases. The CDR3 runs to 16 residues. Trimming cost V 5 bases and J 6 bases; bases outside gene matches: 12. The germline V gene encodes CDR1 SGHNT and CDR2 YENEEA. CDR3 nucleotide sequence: TGTGCCAGCAGCCCAGGGGGGACAGGGGGAAGCGGCGAGCAGTACTTC. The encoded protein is CASSPGGTGGSGEQYF.

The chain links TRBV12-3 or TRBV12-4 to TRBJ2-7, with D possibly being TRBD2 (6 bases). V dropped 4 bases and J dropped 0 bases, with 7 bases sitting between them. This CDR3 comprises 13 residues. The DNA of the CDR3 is TGTGCCAGCAGTTCGACTAGCTCCTACGAGCAGTACTTC. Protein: CASSSTSSYEQYF.

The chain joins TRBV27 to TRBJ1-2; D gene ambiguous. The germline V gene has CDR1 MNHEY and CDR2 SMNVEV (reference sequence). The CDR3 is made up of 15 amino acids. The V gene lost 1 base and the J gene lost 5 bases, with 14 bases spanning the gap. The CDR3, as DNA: TGTGCCAGCAGTTTATTCGACGGAGCGCCTTATGGCTACACCTTC. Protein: CASSLFDGAPYGYTF.

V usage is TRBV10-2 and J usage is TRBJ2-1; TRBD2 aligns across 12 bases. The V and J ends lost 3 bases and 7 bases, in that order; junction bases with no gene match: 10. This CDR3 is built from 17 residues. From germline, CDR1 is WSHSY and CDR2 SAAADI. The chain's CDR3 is CASSERPLAGGPNEQFF. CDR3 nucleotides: TGCGCCAGCAGTGAAAGACCTCTAGCGGGGGGGCCGAATGAGCAGTTCTTC.

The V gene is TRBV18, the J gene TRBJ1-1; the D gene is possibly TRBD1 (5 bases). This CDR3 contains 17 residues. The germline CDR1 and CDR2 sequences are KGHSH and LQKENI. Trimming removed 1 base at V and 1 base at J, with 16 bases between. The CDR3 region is CASSPLNTGHSNTEAFF. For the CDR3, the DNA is TGTGCCAGCTCACCACTAAATACAGGACATTCGAACACTGAAGCTTTCTTT.

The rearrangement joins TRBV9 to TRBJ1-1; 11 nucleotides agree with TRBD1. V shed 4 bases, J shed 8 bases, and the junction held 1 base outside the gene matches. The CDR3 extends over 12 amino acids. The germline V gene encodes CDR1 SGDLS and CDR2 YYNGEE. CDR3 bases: TGTGCCAGCAGCCGGGACAGGGGGGAAGCTTTCTTT. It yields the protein CASSRDRGEAFF.

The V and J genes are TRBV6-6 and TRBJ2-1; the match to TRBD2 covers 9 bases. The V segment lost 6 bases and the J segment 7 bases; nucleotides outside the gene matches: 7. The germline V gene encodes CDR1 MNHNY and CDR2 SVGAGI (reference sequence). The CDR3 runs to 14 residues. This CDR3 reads CASRGGLASNEQFF. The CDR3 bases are TGTGCCAGCAGGGGTGGACTAGCGTCGAATGAGCAGTTCTTC.

Written as DNA, the CDR3 is TGTGCCAGCAGCTCTCGGACTAGCGGGGACACCCAGTACTTC. Its protein product is CASSSRTSGDTQYF. The gene calls are TRBV7-2 and TRBJ2-5, with TRBD2 matching 12 bases. V lost 4 bases to trimming and J lost 8 bases; unmatched junction nucleotides: 5. This CDR3 region has 14 residues. Germline V lookup: CDR1 SGHTA, CDR2 FQGNSA.

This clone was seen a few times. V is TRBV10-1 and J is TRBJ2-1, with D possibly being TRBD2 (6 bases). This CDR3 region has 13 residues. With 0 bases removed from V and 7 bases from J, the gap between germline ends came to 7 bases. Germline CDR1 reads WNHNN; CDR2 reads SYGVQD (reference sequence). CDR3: CASSESEGNEQFF. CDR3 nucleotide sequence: TGCGCCAGCAGTGAGTCGGAGGGGAATGAGCAGTTCTTC.

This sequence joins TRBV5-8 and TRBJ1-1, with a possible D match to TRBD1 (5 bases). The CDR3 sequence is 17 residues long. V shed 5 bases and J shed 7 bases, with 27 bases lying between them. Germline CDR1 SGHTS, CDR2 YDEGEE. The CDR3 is CASRRGGSGLNRVEAFF. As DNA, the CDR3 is TGTGCCAGCAGACGGGGGGGGTCCGGCCTTAACCGCGTTGAAGCTTTCTTT.

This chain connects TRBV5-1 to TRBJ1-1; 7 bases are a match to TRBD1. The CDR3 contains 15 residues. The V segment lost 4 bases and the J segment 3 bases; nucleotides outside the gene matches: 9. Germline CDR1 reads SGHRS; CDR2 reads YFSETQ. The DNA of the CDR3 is TGCGCCAGCAGCGCGGACAGAGGGACAGACACTGAAGCTTTCTTT. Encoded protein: CASSADRGTDTEAFF. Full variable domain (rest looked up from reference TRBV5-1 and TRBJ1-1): KAGVTQTPRYLIKTRGQQVTLSCSPISGHRSVSWYQQTPGQGLQFLFEYFSETQRNKGNFPGRFSGRQFSNSRSEMNVSTLELGDSALYLCASSADRGTDTEAFFGQGTRLTVV.

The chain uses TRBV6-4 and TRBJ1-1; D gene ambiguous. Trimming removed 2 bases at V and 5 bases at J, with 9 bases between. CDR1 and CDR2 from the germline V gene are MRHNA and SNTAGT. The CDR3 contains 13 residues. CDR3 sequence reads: CASSDVAGTEAFF. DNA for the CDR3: TGTGCCAGCAGTGACGTCGCGGGTACTGAAGCTTTCTTT.

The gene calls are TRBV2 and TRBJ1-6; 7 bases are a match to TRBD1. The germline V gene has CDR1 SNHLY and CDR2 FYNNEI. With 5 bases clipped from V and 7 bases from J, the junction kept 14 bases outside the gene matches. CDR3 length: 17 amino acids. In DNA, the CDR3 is TGTGCCAGCAGTCCAACAGGGGCCACCCGGCTAAATTCACCCCTCCACTTT. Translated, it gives CASSPTGATRLNSPLHF.

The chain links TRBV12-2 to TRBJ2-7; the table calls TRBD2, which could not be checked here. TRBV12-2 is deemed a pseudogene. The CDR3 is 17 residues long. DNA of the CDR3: TGTGCAAGTCGCTTAGAACCCCCGACGATCTCGGGATACGAGCAGTACTTC. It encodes CASRLEPPTISGYEQYF.

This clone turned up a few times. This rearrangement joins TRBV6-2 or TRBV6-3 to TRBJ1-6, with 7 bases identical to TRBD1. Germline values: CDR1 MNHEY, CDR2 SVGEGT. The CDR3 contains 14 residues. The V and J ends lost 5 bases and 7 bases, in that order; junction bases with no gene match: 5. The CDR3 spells CASSRDSLNSPLHF. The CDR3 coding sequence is TGTGCCAGCAGTCGGGACAGCTTGAATTCACCCCTCCACTTT.

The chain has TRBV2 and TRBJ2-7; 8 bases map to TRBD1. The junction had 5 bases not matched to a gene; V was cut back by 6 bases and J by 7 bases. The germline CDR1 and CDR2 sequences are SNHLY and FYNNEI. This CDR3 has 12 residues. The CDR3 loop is CASRLTGGEQYF. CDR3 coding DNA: TGTGCCAGCAGGCTAACAGGGGGGGAGCAGTACTTC. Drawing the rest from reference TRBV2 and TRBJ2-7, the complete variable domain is EPEVTQTPSHQVTQMGQEVILRCVPISNHLYFYWYRQILGQKVEFLVSFYNNEISEKSEIFDDQFSVERPDGSNFTLKIRSTKLEDSAMYFCASRLTGGEQYFGPGTRLTVT.